This TCR beta chain was found in a study of blood T cell repertoires in COVID-19 (dated by TCRdb to 2020 to 2022). General notes on the study: Recovered participants in ImmuneRACE Cohort 3 were defined as having two consecutive negative NP/OP PCR tests, clearance from a healthcare professional, or resolution of symptoms. Samples from collaborators originated in the United States, Italy and Spain and spanned both the acute and convalescent phases of COVID-19. The material from the prospective study consisted of cDNA or gDNA derived from T cells, B-cell-depleted T cells, or PBMCs. The dataset comprised deeply sampled blood TCRbeta repertoires from subjects exposed to, actively infected with, or recovered from COVID-19. The repertoires were released in a freely available public database intended as a resource for research on the immune response to SARS-CoV-2. Samples were obtained from the ongoing ImmuneRACE study (first 160 participants) and from 1,200 or so subjects provided by 6 global collaborators. A de-identified subject ID, COVID-19 status, age in years and sex were almost always included in the sample metadata. Where available, HLA class I and class II types were taken from metadata supplied by the sample provider and were not determined by assay-based typing. What the study reported, not specific to this receptor: Clinical and demographic metadata were provided uncurated, with the amount varying by source and participant.

V is cut by 5 bases and J by 2 bases, and the space between the germline ends is 13 bases. The germline V gene encodes CDR1 MGHDK and CDR2 SYGVNS. Including cysteine and phenylalanine, the CDR3 has 15 amino acids. CDR3 DNA only is kept here, 45 bases in frame from base 1. TCRbeta CDR3 regions were amplified from genomic DNA using the immunoSEQ Assay, a bias-controlled multiplex PCR. The published analysis was carried out like this. The number of nucleated cells in each sample was estimated from the amplification of reference gene primers within the assay. To quantify the absolute abundance of each unique TCRbeta CDR3 rearrangement, sequence reads were collapsed and filtered. For each sample, productive Simpson clonality was calculated as the square root of Simpson's diversity index across productive rearrangements. The source is immuneACCESS, and TCRdb retained only in-frame sequences with V and J called. Part of the clones is not carried over; for the studies checked, unresolved V genes explain less than half of this, and the remainder is unexplained. The V and J calls and clone size are taken from that table; D and trimming were inferred from the DNA. Counted in this sample were 400,000 or so clones; 80% to 90% of them appeared once. The ten top clones hold 1.5% to 2% of the sample.

A note on this clone: There is no known antigen for this receptor. The sample holds no much larger clone one base away, and base qualities are not on file.

Participants in the prospective study were enrolled through a virtual design, were aged roughly 18 to 100 years, and lived in roughly 24 United States geographic areas. Cohort assignment in the prospective study relied on participant-reported clinical history from a screening survey and a study questionnaire. Mobile phlebotomists in the prospective study collected whole blood, serum and a nasopharyngeal or oropharyngeal swab from every participant. Prospective study participants could optionally give additional blood draws and questionnaires over an approximately two-month period. Prospective study blood samples were shipped either frozen or at room temperature before DNA extraction.

The chain is assembled from TRBV25-1 and TRBJ1-3; TRBD1 could be the D gene, as 6 bases match. The source of this sequence is a man between 40 and 49 years old in a cohort exposed to, infected with or recovered from COVID-19 (not recorded which). Input material: PBMCs or T cells enriched from blood (not recorded which). At the DNA level, the sequence is TGTGCCAGCAGTCCTGCGGGGGCTGCTGGAAACACCATATATTTT. This codes for CASSPAGAAGNTIYF.